This T cell receptor (beta chain) was sequenced for a study of technical replicates of blood from a handful of donors. TCRdb keeps only in-frame clones here, not all; method: immunoSEQ multiplex PCR. The sample lists about 100,000 clones, around 96% occurring once. There are 15 residues in the CDR3. Germline-derived CDR1 and CDR2 are SGHTS and YDEGEE. J gave up 3 bases and V 0 bases, and 1 base lay outside the gene matches. The source material was T cells isolated from PBMCs. This clonotype was sampled from a human donor in good health. The chain combines TRBV5-8 with TRBJ1-2; 11 bases are shared with TRBD1. CDR3 loop: CASSLGTGGDYGYTF. In DNA, the CDR3 is TGTGCCAGCAGCTTGGGGACAGGGGGCGACTATGGCTACACCTTC.